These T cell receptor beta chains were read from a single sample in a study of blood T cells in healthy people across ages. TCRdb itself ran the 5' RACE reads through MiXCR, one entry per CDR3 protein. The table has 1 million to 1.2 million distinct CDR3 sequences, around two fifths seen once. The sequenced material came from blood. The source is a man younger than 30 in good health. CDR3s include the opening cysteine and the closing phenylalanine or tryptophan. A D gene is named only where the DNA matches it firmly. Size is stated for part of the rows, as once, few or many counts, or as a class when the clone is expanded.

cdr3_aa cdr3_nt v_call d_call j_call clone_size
CASSPVHVETQYF TGTGCCAGCAGTCCGGTTCATGTAGAGACCCAGTACTTC TRBV12-3/TRBV12-4 NA TRBJ2-5 few
CASSVRRTEAFF TGTGCCAGCAGCGTACGTCGGACTGAAGCTTTCTTT TRBV9 NA TRBJ1-1 few
CASSLKADGYTF TGCGCCAGCAGCTTGAAGGCAGATGGCTACACCTTC TRBV5-1 NA TRBJ1-2 few
CASSLAGGLLDEQFF TGTGCCAGCAGTTTGGCAGGGGGCCTTTTAGATGAGCAGTTCTTC TRBV27 TRBD1 TRBJ2-1 NA
CASSQVTRDRRKAYYGYTF TGTGCCAGCAGCCAGGTAACCCGGGACAGGAGGAAAGCTTACTATGGCTACACCTTC TRBV14 TRBD1 TRBJ1-2 few
CASSRSGQGDGELFF TGTGCCAGCAGTCGATCGGGACAGGGGGACGGGGAGCTGTTTTTT TRBV12-3/TRBV12-4 TRBD1 TRBJ2-2 NA
CASSKRQTYEQYF TGTGCCAGCAGCAAGAGACAGACCTACGAGCAGTACTTC TRBV21-1 NA TRBJ2-7 NA
CSAKLAAHTDTQYF TGCAGTGCTAAGCTAGCCGCGCACACAGATACGCAGTATTTT TRBV20-1 NA TRBJ2-3 NA
CASSYSIEGNNEQFF TGTGCCAGCAGTTACTCGATTGAGGGGAACAATGAGCAGTTCTTC TRBV6-2/TRBV6-3 NA TRBJ2-1 NA
CAIQDRTGIGLFYNEQFF TGTGCCATCCAGGATAGGACAGGGATTGGTCTCTTCTACAATGAGCAGTTCTTC TRBV2 TRBD1 TRBJ2-1 few
CAWTLGPGGFGYTF TGTGCCTGGACTCTCGGACCCGGCGGGTTTGGCTACACCTTC TRBV30 NA TRBJ1-2 few
CASSRQASSTDTQYF TGCGCCAGCAGCCGACAGGCTTCTAGCACAGATACGCAGTATTTT TRBV5-1 NA TRBJ2-3 many
CASSETGQSQETQYF TGTGCCAGCAGTGAGACAGGCCAGTCACAAGAGACCCAGTACTTC TRBV6-1 NA TRBJ2-5 NA
CASSVGTSVYNEQFF TGTGCCAGCAGCGTCGGGACTAGCGTCTACAATGAGCAGTTCTTC TRBV9 TRBD2 TRBJ2-1 NA
CSARDAQPRERFF TGCAGTGCTAGAGACGCCCAGCCGAGAGAGCGGTTCTTC TRBV20-1 NA TRBJ2-1 NA
CASSPQSLAGASYNEQFF TGTGCCAGCAGTCCCCAGTCCTTAGCGGGGGCCTCCTACAATGAGCAGTTCTTC TRBV2 TRBD2 TRBJ2-1 NA
CAISLGRTSGQETQYF TGTGCCATCAGCCTCGGCCGCACTAGCGGACAAGAGACCCAGTACTTC TRBV10-3 TRBD2 TRBJ2-5 few
CASSFSGGLSDTQYF TGTGCTAGCAGCTTTAGCGGGGGGCTTTCAGATACGCAGTATTTT TRBV7-7 TRBD2 TRBJ2-3 NA
CASSPDPGGAYNEQFF TGTGCCAGCAGCCCTGATCCGGGGGGCGCCTACAATGAGCAGTTCTTC TRBV7-3 NA TRBJ2-1 few
CASSPRDWQETQYF TGCGCCAGCAGCCCCAGGGACTGGCAAGAGACCCAGTACTTC TRBV4-1 NA TRBJ2-5 NA
CASSDDRTYEQYF TGTGCCAGCAGCGACGACAGGACCTACGAGCAGTACTTC TRBV7-8 NA TRBJ2-7 NA